This T cell receptor (beta chain) came from a study of T-cell memory formation after mild COVID-19. Study-level background: For the most part, TCR clusters were specific to one donor.

TCRalpha and TCRbeta libraries used 5'RACE with constant-segment primers and UMIs. A single record per CDR3 protein comes from TCRdb applying MiXCR to the 5' RACE reads. The repertoire consists of hundreds of thousands of distinct CDR3 sequences, with 25% to 30% occurring once and the leading ten covering around an eighth. Worth noting for this clonotype: Its cognate antigen is unknown.

General study points: Cross-reactive memory seemingly joined, as some responding clones were found in pre-infection memory. The second-wave clones peaking on day 37 were not confirmed as SARS-CoV-2-specific.

The specimen was PBMCs or a T cell subset sorted from them (not recorded which). The clonotype originates from an adult woman who had mild COVID-19 (a few samples of this study predate the infection). Cell type and time point are not known.

CDR3 residues: CASSSPVGELFF. The DNA for the CDR3 is TGTGCCAGCAGCTCTCCTGTCGGGGAGCTGTTTTTT. The chain uses TRBV7-6 and TRBJ2-2; D gene uncertain. Trimming took 4 bases from V and 7 from J, leaving 7 bases between them. The CDR3 covers 12 residues. Germline values: CDR1 SGHVS, CDR2 FNYEAQ.